These 14 T cell receptor beta chains share one sample of origin, sequenced in a study of blood T cell repertoires in COVID-19. TCRdb's table, derived via immunoSEQ multiplex PCR, lists solely in-frame clones and lacks some. The sample carries roughly 250,000 clones, about 85% recorded once. The material sequenced was peripheral blood. These receptors all stem from a man between 60 and 75 years old who had recovered from COVID-19.

V gene TRBV5-1 combines with J gene TRBJ1-1, with TRBD1 identical over 9 bases. In germline, CDR1 is SGHRS, CDR2 YFSETQ. The CDR3 consists of 15 residues. Trimming took 2 bases from V and 2 from J; bases not matched to a gene: 4. CDR3 nucleotides: TGCGCCAGCAGCTTTAGGGACAGGGAAAACACTGAAGCTTTCTTT. Protein product: CASSFRDRENTEAFF.

The J gene is TRBJ2-1, the V gene TRBV28, with 10 bases lining up with TRBD1. J lost 13 bases, V lost 2 bases, and 2 bases had no gene match. Germline V gene data show CDR1 as MDHEN and CDR2 as SYDVKM. The CDR3 is made up of 12 amino acids. CDR3 DNA sequence: TGTGCCAGCAGTTTAAGGACAGGGGGACAGTTCTTC. Its protein is CASSLRTGGQFF.

The V call is TRBV7-9, the J call TRBJ2-2, with 8 nucleotides matching TRBD1. V gave up 5 bases and J gave up 1 base; unmatched junction bases: 6. The germline CDR1 and CDR2 sequences are SEHNR and FQNEAQ (reference sequence). This CDR3 is 16 amino acids long. This CDR3 is CASSLTGTGNTGELFF. CDR3 nucleotides: TGTGCCAGCAGCCTGACCGGGACAGGGAACACCGGGGAGCTGTTTTTT.

The J gene is TRBJ2-7, the V gene TRBV6-1; D unclear. Trimming removed 1 base at V and 7 bases at J, with 8 bases between. The length of the CDR3 is 12 residues. Germline CDR1 is MNHNS and CDR2 is SASEGT. CDR3 in amino acids: CASSEVLTEQYV. CDR3 DNA sequence: TGTGCCAGCAGTGAAGTTCTGACAGAGCAGTACGTC.

The chain joins TRBV6-5 to TRBJ1-3; D uncertain. Germline V lookup: CDR1 MNHEY, CDR2 SVGAGI. The V end lost 7 bases, the J end lost 3 bases, and 10 bases lay between the germline ends. The CDR3 consists of 13 residues. The CDR3 is CASTPGGGNTIYF. The CDR3 DNA reads TGTGCCAGCACCCCCGGTGGTGGAAACACCATATATTTT.

This rearrangement joins TRBV7-2 to TRBJ2-3, with D perhaps matching TRBD2 (7 bases). The CDR3 runs 15 residues. Germline CDR1 and CDR2: SGHTA and FQGNSA. Trimming left V 4 bases short and J 0 bases short, with 11 bases between. The CDR3 loop is CASSSGGASTDTQYF. DNA of the CDR3: TGTGCCAGCAGCTCTGGGGGGGCCAGCACAGATACGCAGTATTTT. The full variable domain, with the rest looked up from reference TRBV7-2 and TRBJ2-3, is GAGVSQSPSNKVTEKGKDVELRCDPISGHTALYWYRQSLGQGLEFLIYFQGNSAPDKSGLPSDRFSAERTGGSVSTLTIQRTQQEDSAVYLCASSSGGASTDTQYFGPGTRLTVL.

V usage is TRBV5-1 and J usage is TRBJ2-2; perhaps TRBD2 as D (6 bases). The V gene's germline CDR1 is SGHRS and CDR2 YFSETQ. This CDR3 is built from 14 residues. Between the trimmed V and J ends, which lost 8 bases and 4 bases, there was a span of 15 bases. CDR3 in amino acids: CASRRGVSTGELFF. The CDR3 DNA is TGCGCCAGTCGGAGGGGCGTTTCCACCGGGGAGCTGTTTTTT.

The chain couples TRBV6-4 to TRBJ1-5; 8 bases line up with TRBD1. V trimming: 6 bases; J trimming: 4 bases; junction bases outside the gene matches: 8. This CDR3 has 15 amino acids. Per germline, CDR1 MRHNA and CDR2 SNTAGT. The chain's CDR3 is CASSPTGGLNQPQHF. The CDR3 DNA sequence: TGTGCCAGCAGCCCAACAGGGGGATTAAATCAGCCCCAGCATTTT.

A few counts support this clone. V gene TRBV19 combines with J gene TRBJ2-1; possibly TRBD2 for D (6 bases). This CDR3 is 15 amino acids long. Between the trimmed V and J ends, which lost 6 bases and 2 bases, there was a span of 14 bases. CDR1 and CDR2 (germline): LNHDA, SQIVND (reference sequence). The CDR3 loop is CASRDTSWAYNEQFF. The CDR3 DNA reads as TGTGCCAGTAGAGACACTAGCTGGGCCTACAATGAGCAGTTCTTC.

The chain joins TRBV28 to TRBJ2-7, with 7 bases fitting TRBD1. Germline CDR1 reads MDHEN; CDR2 reads SYDVKM. The J segment lost 11 bases and the V segment lost 5 bases, leaving 15 bases of the junction unmatched. The CDR3 runs 14 residues. For the CDR3, the DNA is TGTGCCAGCAGTCCTGTGGGACAGCCCCTCGCCAAGTACGTC. Its translation is CASSPVGQPLAKYV.

This clone appeared a few times. The rearrangement uses TRBV3-1 (or the pseudogene TRBV3-2) and TRBJ1-3; TRBD1 aligns across 7 bases. With V trimmed by 3 bases and J by 6 bases, 2 bases remained unmatched. The CDR3 spans 13 residues. Germline CDR1 and CDR2: LGHDT and YNNKEL (reference sequence). Here the CDR3 reads CASSQDRSNTIYF. The CDR3 DNA sequence: TGTGCCAGCAGCCAGGACAGGTCAAACACCATATATTTT.

The chain combines TRBV14 with TRBJ1-4, with D unresolved. This CDR3 contains 15 residues. Germline lookup yields CDR1 SGHDN and CDR2 FVKESK. Trimming took 0 bases from V and 10 from J, leaving 15 bases between them. The CDR3 DNA reads TGTGCCAGCAGCCAAGACCTAGGATCGAGCGGAAAACTGTTTTTT. Amino acid sequence: CASSQDLGSSGKLFF. The full variable domain, its missing parts supplied by reference TRBV14 and TRBJ1-4, is EAGVTQFPSHSVIEKGQTVTLRCDPISGHDNLYWYRRVMGKEIKFLLHFVKESKQDESGMPNNRFLAERTGGTYSTLKVQPAELEDSGVYFCASSQDLGSSGKLFFGSGTQLSVL.

CDR3 DNA sequence: TGTGCCAGCAGCACAGCCGGGGGTCGGGCCAAAAACATTCAGTACTTC. It translates to CASSTAGGRAKNIQYF. The chain couples TRBV3-1 (or the pseudogene TRBV3-2) to TRBJ2-4; maybe TRBD2 (6 bases). The germline V gene has CDR1 LGHDT and CDR2 YNNKEL (reference sequence). This CDR3 spans 16 amino acids. V was pared by 5 bases and J by 1 base, with 15 bases between.

The genes are TRBV7-2 and TRBJ2-6; unclear D gene. Trimming shortened V by 1 base and J by 0 bases, and 7 bases separated the two germline ends. Germline V gene lookup returns CDR1 SGHTA and CDR2 FQGNSA. This CDR3 contains 16 residues. CDR3 loop: CASSLVRASGANVLTF. The CDR3 region has the DNA TGTGCCAGCAGCTTAGTTCGCGCCTCTGGGGCCAACGTCCTGACTTTC.